The 10 T cell receptor beta chains presented below share a single source sample, sequenced in a study of blood T cell repertoires in COVID-19. Repertoires were generated with immunoSEQ multiplex PCR, while TCRdb's copy carries only in-frame clones and drops some. This table holds some 120,000 clones, around 78% found once. Sequencing input: peripheral blood. These receptors were taken from a human donor in a cohort sampled during active COVID-19.

V is TRBV21-1 and J is TRBJ2-5; whether TRBD2, the table's D call, matches the DNA was not checked. TRBV21-1 is designated a pseudogene. The CDR3 covers 22 residues. The CDR3 sequence: CASSKRRLAGGIGRTGQETQYF. The DNA for the CDR3 is TGTGCCAGCAGCAAAAGGCGGCTAGCGGGGGGAATCGGGAGGACGGGTCAAGAGACCCAGTACTTC.

The chain is built from TRBV27 and TRBJ2-2; maybe TRBD2 (5 bases). This CDR3 is built from 15 residues. CDR1 is MNHEY and CDR2 is SMNVEV in the germline V gene (reference sequence). V was trimmed by 4 bases and J by 1 base, leaving 10 bases between them. The CDR3 DNA reads as TGTGCCAGCAGTTCGAGAACTAGGAACACCGGGGAGCTGTTTTTT. Translating gives CASSSRTRNTGELFF.

This clone was recorded only once. The chain uses TRBV28 and TRBJ2-1; D is ambiguous. The CDR3 sequence is 15 residues long. Trimming cost V 8 bases and J 0 bases, with 14 bases left between them. The V gene's germline CDR1 is MDHEN and CDR2 SYDVKM. The CDR3: CASPPGRSSYNEQFF. As DNA, the CDR3 is TGTGCCAGCCCTCCCGGTAGGAGCTCCTACAATGAGCAGTTCTTC.

The table lists this clone with a few counts. The chain employs TRBV18 and TRBJ1-5; D gene ambiguous. CDR1 is KGHSH, CDR2 LQKENI, per germline. Trimming left V 4 bases short and J 6 bases short, with 16 bases between. The CDR3 has 15 residues. The CDR3 is CASSQPGGGSQPQHF. The CDR3, as DNA: TGTGCCAGCTCACAGCCGGGAGGCGGGAGTCAGCCCCAGCATTTT.

V usage is TRBV24-1 and J usage is TRBJ2-5; D possibly corresponds to TRBD1 (6 bases). The length of the CDR3 is 15 residues. Germline V gene sequence: CDR1 KGHDR, CDR2 SFDVKD. V lost 4 bases and J 1 base, leaving 12 bases between the germline ends. CDR3 DNA: TGTGCCACCAGTGACCCAGACAGGCCCCAAGAGACCCAGTACTTC. It encodes CATSDPDRPQETQYF.

This rearrangement joins TRBV7-9 to TRBJ2-2; weak D call: TRBD1 (6 bases). CDR1 and CDR2 (germline): SEHNR, FQNEAQ (reference sequence). CDR3 length: 17 amino acids. V was shortened by 5 bases and J by 0 bases, with 16 bases between the two germline ends. The CDR3 loop reads CASSLAMTGANTGELFF. The CDR3 nucleotides read TGTGCCAGCAGCCTCGCGATGACAGGTGCGAACACCGGGGAGCTGTTTTTT.

The rearrangement links TRBV5-1 to TRBJ2-5; 8 positions match TRBD1. Trimming took 0 bases from V and 6 from J; bases not matched to a gene: 4. The CDR3 length is 14 residues. Looked up from germline, CDR1 is SGHRS and CDR2 is YFSETQ. The CDR3 sequence is CASSLAGGWQTQYF. In DNA form, the CDR3 reads TGCGCCAGCAGCTTGGCAGGGGGCTGGCAGACCCAGTACTTC.

The chain uses TRBV5-1 and TRBJ2-2; TRBD1 aligns across 10 bases. The germline gives CDR1 SGHRS, CDR2 YFSETQ. The CDR3 contains 15 residues. After removal of 0 bases from V and 6 bases from J, the junction contained 2 bases not matched to a gene. This chain's CDR3 is CASSLDGQGAGELFF. The CDR3 nucleotides are TGCGCCAGCAGCTTGGACGGACAGGGGGCCGGGGAGCTGTTTTTT.

This clone was detected many times. The chain joins TRBV28 to TRBJ1-2; possible D gene TRBD1, 6 bases. The germline V gene has CDR1 MDHEN and CDR2 SYDVKM. The V and J ends lost 6 bases and 7 bases respectively, with 15 bases between them. The length of the CDR3 is 13 residues. CDR3 nucleotide sequence: TGTGCCAGCAGCTTCACCCGAGGGGGTGGCTACACCTTC. Amino acid sequence: CASSFTRGGGYTF.

This clone has only one observation. The V call is TRBV13, the J call TRBJ2-5; 8 positions match TRBD2. CDR1 and CDR2 (germline): PRHDT, FYEKMQ (reference sequence). This CDR3 has 13 amino acids. The V gene end was trimmed by 5 bases and the J gene end by 5 bases; junction bases not matched to a gene: 4. The chain's CDR3 is CASSLRGGETQYF. As DNA, the CDR3 is TGTGCCAGCAGCCTACGGGGGGGGGAGACCCAGTACTTC.